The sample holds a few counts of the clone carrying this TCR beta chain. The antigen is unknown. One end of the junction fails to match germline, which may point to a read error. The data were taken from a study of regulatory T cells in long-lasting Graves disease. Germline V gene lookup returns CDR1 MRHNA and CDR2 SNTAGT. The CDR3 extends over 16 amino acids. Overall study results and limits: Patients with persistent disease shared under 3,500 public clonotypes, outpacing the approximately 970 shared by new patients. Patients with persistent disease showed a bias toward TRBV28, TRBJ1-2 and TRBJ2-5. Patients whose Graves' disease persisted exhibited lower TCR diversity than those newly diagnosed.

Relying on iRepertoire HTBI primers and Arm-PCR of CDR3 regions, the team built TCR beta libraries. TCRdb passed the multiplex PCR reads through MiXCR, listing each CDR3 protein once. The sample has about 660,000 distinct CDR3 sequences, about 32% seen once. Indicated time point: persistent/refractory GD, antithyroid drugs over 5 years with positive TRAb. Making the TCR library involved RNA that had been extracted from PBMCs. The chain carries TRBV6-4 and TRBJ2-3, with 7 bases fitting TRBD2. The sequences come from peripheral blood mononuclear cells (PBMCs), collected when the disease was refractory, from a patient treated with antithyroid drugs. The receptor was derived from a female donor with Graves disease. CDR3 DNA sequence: TGTGCCAACAGTGAAGCGGGCGGGAGAAGCACAGATACGCAGTATTTT. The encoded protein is CANSEAGGRSTDTQYF.